Each of the 22 T cell receptor beta chains below was sequenced from the same sample in a study of cytomegalovirus exposure and HLA in healthy donors (TCRdb year 2017). The library was built by means of the immunoSEQ multiplex PCR assay. The multiplex PCR relied on a mix of 60 forward primers for TCR Vbeta segments and 13 reverse primers for TCR Jbeta segments. The table was pulled from immuneACCESS by TCRdb, which kept in-frame rearrangements only. Such tables lose some clones; where checked, under half of the loss comes from unresolved V genes, and the rest has no known cause. Present in this sample are about 98,000 clones, roughly four fifths of which were seen just once. The ten largest clones take up roughly 8.4% of the sample. Sequencing input: PBMCs. These receptors originate from a human donor in good health.

The V and J genes are TRBV5-1 and TRBJ2-5; TRBD1 might be the D (6 bases). CDR1 is SGHRS, CDR2 YFSETQ, per germline. V lost 4 bases, J lost 2 bases, and 15 bases lay in between. The CDR3 sequence is 15 residues long. This CDR3 is CASSGQRLSQETQYF. In DNA, the CDR3 is TGCGCCAGCAGCGGACAGAGACTTAGTCAAGAGACCCAGTACTTC.

This chain uses TRBV5-1 with TRBJ2-6; TRBD1 agrees at 8 bases. In germline, CDR1 is SGHRS, CDR2 YFSETQ. Losses at the gene ends were 3 bases for V and 2 bases for J; bases not matched to a gene: 10. This CDR3 is built from 18 residues. The CDR3 loop reads CASSSDTGGLAGANVLTF. The CDR3 DNA is TGCGCCAGCAGCTCGGACACAGGGGGTTTGGCTGGGGCCAACGTCCTGACTTTC.

The V call is TRBV7-2, the J call TRBJ2-7; no reliable D call. CDR1 is SGHTA and CDR2 is FQGNSA in the germline V gene. CDR3 size: 12 residues. Trimming took 1 base from V and 6 from J, leaving 7 bases between them. CDR3 nucleotide sequence: TGTGCCAGCAGCTTAGTTATGCGCGAGCAGTACTTC. This gives the protein CASSLVMREQYF. The whole variable domain, remainder taken from reference TRBV7-2 and TRBJ2-7, is GAGVSQSPSNKVTEKGKDVELRCDPISGHTALYWYRQSLGQGLEFLIYFQGNSAPDKSGLPSDRFSAERTGGSVSTLTIQRTQQEDSAVYLCASSLVMREQYFGPGTRLTVT.

The rearrangement links TRBV7-9 to TRBJ1-1, with 11 bases fitting TRBD1. From germline, CDR1 is SEHNR and CDR2 FQNEAQ (reference sequence). V lost 1 base, J lost 4 bases, and 2 bases stayed unmatched. This CDR3 region has 15 residues. The CDR3 bases are TGTGCCAGCAGCTTAGTGGGGACAGGGGGCACTGAAGCTTTCTTT. Protein: CASSLVGTGGTEAFF.

The V call is TRBV29-1, the J call TRBJ2-7, with D possibly being TRBD2 (7 bases). Germline V lookup: CDR1 SQVTM, CDR2 ANQGSEA. V was cut by 6 bases and J by 3 bases, with 15 bases left in between. The CDR3 covers 13 residues. CDR3 sequence reads: CSVGGGGDYEQYF. As DNA, the CDR3 is TGCAGCGTGGGAGGGGGGGGAGACTACGAGCAGTACTTC.

In its sample, this clone was seen a few times. The CDR3 spells CASRRGRGVSDGYTF. For the CDR3, the DNA is TGTGCCAGCAGGCGGGGTCGGGGGGTATCGGATGGCTACACCTTC. This chain connects TRBV6-6 to TRBJ1-2; weak D call: TRBD1 (5 bases). Germline V gives CDR1 MNHNY, CDR2 SVGAGI (reference sequence). This CDR3 contains 15 residues. V lost 6 bases and J lost 6, with 20 bases in between.

This clone was detected once. The V gene is TRBV7-2, the J gene TRBJ2-3; 11 bases map to TRBD2. The CDR3 is 17 amino acids. Trimming removed 1 base from V and 3 bases from J; junction bases left unmatched: 6. Germline V gene lookup returns CDR1 SGHTA and CDR2 FQGNSA. CDR3 amino acids: CASSLGWASGRTDTQYF. The CDR3 DNA follows: TGTGCCAGCAGCTTAGGTTGGGCTAGCGGGAGGACAGATACGCAGTATTTT.

The rearrangement joins TRBV29-1 to TRBJ2-3; 10 nucleotides match TRBD1. The junction had 7 bases not matched to a gene; V was cut back by 0 bases and J by 4 bases. Per the germline V gene, CDR1 is SQVTM and CDR2 is ANQGSEA. The CDR3 runs 16 residues. The CDR3 loop reads CSVEDIRTGGPDTQYF. CDR3 sequence (DNA): TGCAGCGTTGAAGATATTCGGACAGGGGGTCCAGATACGCAGTATTTT.

This clone was detected a few times. V gene TRBV9 combines with J gene TRBJ1-2; D is undetermined. Germline V lookup: CDR1 SGDLS, CDR2 YYNGEE. Trimming left V 4 bases short and J 6 bases short, with 13 bases between. The CDR3 runs 13 residues. DNA for the CDR3: TGTGCCAGCAGCCCCCGGGGAGTTGATGGCTACACCTTC. It codes for CASSPRGVDGYTF.

This clone was found a few times. This chain joins TRBV2 and TRBJ1-1; D might be TRBD1 (6 bases). Deletions cut 1 base from V and 0 bases from J, with 9 bases between. The CDR3 has 15 residues. Germline loops: CDR1 SNHLY, CDR2 FYNNEI. CDR3 nucleotide sequence: TGTGCCAGCAGTGAAGTCGGACAGCTGAACACTGAAGCTTTCTTT. It is translated as CASSEVGQLNTEAFF.

This clone occurred a few times. The CDR3 DNA reads as TGCGCCAGCAGCTCCGGGACAGGGATTGGCACCGGGGAGCTGTTTTTT. It codes for CASSSGTGIGTGELFF. This chain uses TRBV5-1 with TRBJ2-2; TRBD1 agrees at 9 bases. V dropped 3 bases and J dropped 4; count of bases not matched to a gene: 7. This CDR3 is built from 16 residues. Germline lookup yields CDR1 SGHRS and CDR2 YFSETQ. Filled out from reference TRBV5-1 and TRBJ2-2, the complete variable domain reads KAGVTQTPRYLIKTRGQQVTLSCSPISGHRSVSWYQQTPGQGLQFLFEYFSETQRNKGNFPGRFSGRQFSNSRSEMNVSTLELGDSALYLCASSSGTGIGTGELFFGEGSRLTVL.

A single count supports this clone. This chain connects TRBV6-1 to TRBJ2-5; D may be TRBD2 (6 bases). The last part of the DNA fits TRBJ2-7 better; the J call may be wrong. Germline V lookup: CDR1 MNHNS, CDR2 SASEGT. The CDR3 consists of 15 residues. The CDR3 here is CASSSAGLKSYEQYF. CDR3 bases: TGTGCCAGCAGTTCAGCGGGCCTCAAATCCTACGAGCAGTACTTC.

The rearrangement uses TRBV9 and TRBJ1-2; 8 bases are shared with TRBD1. With V trimmed by 3 bases and J by 2 bases, 9 bases remained unmatched. The germline CDR1 and CDR2 sequences are SGDLS and YYNGEE. The CDR3 sequence is 16 residues long. The CDR3: CASSDATGVENYGYTF. Here the CDR3 DNA reads TGTGCCAGCAGCGATGCGACAGGGGTGGAAAACTATGGCTACACCTTC.

The V call is TRBV19, the J call TRBJ2-1; D is perhaps TRBD1 (6 bases). Germline values: CDR1 LNHDA, CDR2 SQIVND (reference sequence). The ends were cut back, 7 bases at V and 3 bases at J, with 10 bases in the middle. The CDR3 spans 13 residues. CDR3 sequence: CASNPDSYNEQFF. CDR3 coding DNA: TGTGCCAGTAACCCGGACAGCTACAATGAGCAGTTCTTC. The full variable domain, completed using reference TRBV19 and TRBJ2-1, is DGGITQSPKYLFRKEGQNVTLSCEQNLNHDAMYWYRQDPGQGLRLIYYSQIVNDFQKGDIAEGYSVSREKKESFPLTVTSAQKNPTAFYLCASNPDSYNEQFFGPGTRLTVL.

The chain carries TRBV7-2 and TRBJ2-1; D unclear. V dropped 7 bases and J dropped 2 bases, with 12 bases sitting between them. This CDR3 region has 14 residues. In germline, CDR1 is SGHTA, CDR2 FQGNSA. As DNA, the CDR3 is TGTGCCAGCACCCCCGACTTGACCTACAATGAGCAGTTCTTC. It encodes CASTPDLTYNEQFF.

The sample holds a few counts of this clone. The rearrangement uses TRBV7-9 and TRBJ1-4, with a weak D call TRBD1 (6 bases). V was trimmed by 2 bases and J by 2 bases, leaving 6 bases between them. Germline CDR1 reads SEHNR; CDR2 reads FQNEAQ (reference sequence). This CDR3 contains 14 residues. The CDR3 loop reads CASSLTGTNEKLFF. The CDR3 region has the DNA TGTGCCAGCAGCTTAACAGGGACTAATGAAAAACTGTTTTTT. The entire variable domain, with the rest obtained from reference TRBV7-9 and TRBJ1-4, is as follows: DTGVSQNPRHKITKRGQNVTFRCDPISEHNRLYWYRQTLGQGPEFLTYFQNEAQLEKSRLLSDRFSAERPKGSFSTLEIQRTEQGDSAMYLCASSLTGTNEKLFFGSGTQLSVL.

This sequence joins TRBV6-1 and TRBJ1-4; no definite D call. The germline gives CDR1 MNHNS, CDR2 SASEGT. There are 11 residues in the CDR3. V gave up 5 bases and J gave up 10 bases, with 8 bases separating them. For the CDR3, the DNA is TGTGCCAGCAGTTACGGCGGAAAACTGTTTTTT. Protein product: CASSYGGKLFF.

This clone was seen once. V gene TRBV4-3 combines with J gene TRBJ2-2; 9 bases fit TRBD1. The J segment lost 6 bases and the V segment lost 1 base, leaving 3 bases of the junction unmatched. The CDR3 has 15 residues. The germline V gene has CDR1 LGHNA and CDR2 YSLEER. CDR3 in DNA: TGCGCCAGCAGCCAAGGGACAGGGGCAGCCGGGGAGCTGTTTTTT. Translation: CASSQGTGAAGELFF.

The chain recombines TRBV6-1 with TRBJ1-1; no reliable D call. The germline gives CDR1 MNHNS, CDR2 SASEGT. Trimming removed 5 bases at V and 1 base at J, with 8 bases between. The CDR3 covers 13 residues. CDR3 protein: CASSSTTNTEAFF. CDR3 bases: TGTGCCAGCAGTTCAACAACGAACACTGAAGCTTTCTTT.

The chain couples TRBV5-1 to TRBJ1-1; 10 bases align to TRBD1. CDR3 size: 16 residues. Germline assignment: CDR1 SGHRS and CDR2 YFSETQ. The V and J ends lost 2 bases and 4 bases, in that order; junction bases with no gene match: 8. CDR3 sequence: CASSFPTGGLSTEAFF. The DNA for the CDR3 is TGCGCCAGCAGCTTCCCGACAGGGGGCCTGAGCACTGAAGCTTTCTTT.

This clone has only a few counts. J is TRBJ1-1 and V is TRBV7-9; D is ambiguous. CDR1 is SEHNR and CDR2 is FQNEAQ in the germline V gene (reference sequence). The V end was cut by 5 bases, the J end by 5 bases, with 18 bases between. This CDR3 region has 15 residues. The CDR3 sequence: CASSPTVKGGTEAFF. The CDR3 DNA sequence: TGTGCCAGCAGCCCTACAGTGAAAGGAGGGACTGAAGCTTTCTTT. The full variable domain, its missing parts supplied by reference TRBV7-9 and TRBJ1-1, is DTGVSQNPRHKITKRGQNVTFRCDPISEHNRLYWYRQTLGQGPEFLTYFQNEAQLEKSRLLSDRFSAERPKGSFSTLEIQRTEQGDSAMYLCASSPTVKGGTEAFFGQGTRLTVV.

This clone showed up just once. The CDR3 sequence: CASSTRTSGRKGTGELFF. The CDR3 DNA follows: TGTGCCAGTAGTACCCGGACTAGCGGGAGAAAGGGCACCGGGGAGCTGTTTTTT. V and J are TRBV19 and TRBJ2-2, with 13 bases identical to TRBD2. Germline V CDR1 and CDR2: LNHDA, SQIVND (reference sequence). V lost 4 bases, J lost 4 bases, and 9 bases stayed unmatched. CDR3 length: 18 amino acids.